Below, 21 T cell receptor beta chains from the same sample are listed, as sequenced in a study of blood T cell repertoires in COVID-19. Clones were read by immunoSEQ multiplex PCR, and TCRdb kept only the in-frame ones, dropping some. The data show about 320,000 clones, around 84% seen once. The sequenced sample was PBMCs or T cells enriched from blood (not recorded which). The receptors shown here come from a woman in her 30s who had been exposed to COVID-19.

The chain recombines TRBV19 with TRBJ2-2; D is undetermined. Looked up from germline, CDR1 is LNHDA and CDR2 is SQIVND (reference sequence). This CDR3 has 13 amino acids. Trimming removed 5 bases from V and 1 base from J, with 5 bases in between. The CDR3, as DNA: TGTGCCAGTAGTGTAAAGAACACCGGGGAGCTGTTTTTT. Translating gives CASSVKNTGELFF.

This sequence joins TRBV30 and TRBJ1-6, with unresolved D. Germline loops: CDR1 GTSNPN, CDR2 SVGIG (reference sequence). The germline V and J ends were trimmed by 5 bases and 7 bases, with 15 bases remaining between them. The CDR3 covers 14 residues. This CDR3 is CAWRREGPNSPLHF. The CDR3 DNA reads TGTGCCTGGCGCCGTGAGGGTCCGAATTCACCCCTCCACTTT.

The chain recombines TRBV10-3 with TRBJ2-5; the D gene is possibly TRBD2 (6 bases). The CDR3 has 13 amino acids. Looked up from germline, CDR1 is ENHRY and CDR2 is SYGVKD. Trimming left V 2 bases short and J 5 bases short, with 9 bases between. For the CDR3, the DNA is TGTGCCATCAGTGAGCGGGAGCGGGAGACCCAGTACTTC. It is translated as CAISERERETQYF.

This clone was detected only once. This chain connects TRBV24-1 to TRBJ1-2; 10 bases fit TRBD1. This CDR3 spans 18 amino acids. The V gene end was trimmed by 2 bases and the J gene end by 7 bases; junction bases not matched to a gene: 15. In germline, CDR1 is KGHDR, CDR2 SFDVKD. Here the CDR3 DNA reads TGTGCCACCAGTGATTCCGGCGCCGGGACAGGGGTGCCGGCTGGCTACACCTTC. It specifies CATSDSGAGTGVPAGYTF.

V is TRBV15 and J is TRBJ2-3, with TRBD1 identical over 7 bases. Trimming removed 1 base from V and 2 bases from J; junction bases left unmatched: 3. CDR1 is LNHNV and CDR2 is YYDKDF in the germline V gene (reference sequence). There are 15 residues in the CDR3. As DNA, the CDR3 is TGTGCCACCAGCAGAGGAGGGGGCAACACAGATACGCAGTATTTT. This sequence encodes CATSRGGGNTDTQYF.

The rearrangement uses TRBV4-1 and TRBJ1-1; D not resolved. Germline CDR1 reads MGHRA; CDR2 reads YSYEKL. Trimming removed 1 base at V and 4 bases at J, with 16 bases between. There are 16 residues in the CDR3. The CDR3 DNA follows: TGCGCCAGCAGCCAAGGAGGAAAGGATTTAGTCACTGAAGCTTTCTTT. Translated, it gives CASSQGGKDLVTEAFF.

This chain joins TRBV5-4 and TRBJ2-5, with D possibly matching TRBD1 (5 bases). CDR3 length: 15 amino acids. Germline V gene sequence: CDR1 SGHNT, CDR2 YYREEE (reference sequence). The V end lost 4 bases, the J end lost 4 bases, and 17 bases lay between the germline ends. CDR3 residues: CASSPEADTGETQYF. CDR3 in DNA: TGTGCCAGCAGCCCCGAGGCGGACACGGGAGAGACCCAGTACTTC.

This chain links TRBV6-5 with TRBJ1-2; TRBD1 agrees at 9 bases. CDR1 MNHEY and CDR2 SVGAGI come from the germline V gene. The junction had 2 bases not matched to a gene; V was cut back by 0 bases and J by 3 bases. The CDR3 runs to 15 residues. The CDR3 nucleotides are TGTGCCAGCAGTTACTCGGGACAGGGTTACTATGGCTACACCTTC. This gives the protein CASSYSGQGYYGYTF.

The chain combines TRBV5-5 with TRBJ2-5; 11 positions match TRBD2. The germline V gene has CDR1 SGHKS and CDR2 YYEKEE (reference sequence). Unmatched junction bases numbered 4, after V lost 4 bases and J lost 2 bases. The CDR3 has 15 residues. The DNA of the CDR3 is TGTGCCAGCAGCGTACTAGCGGGGGTACAAGAGACCCAGTACTTC. Its protein is CASSVLAGVQETQYF.

This chain uses TRBV4-3 with TRBJ1-6; 7 nucleotides align to TRBD1. The germline gives CDR1 LGHNA, CDR2 YSLEER. The CDR3 sequence is 15 residues long. The junction had 0 bases not matched to a gene; V was cut back by 4 bases and J by 0 bases. The CDR3 sequence: CASSRQGSYNSPLHF. In DNA form, the CDR3 reads TGCGCCAGCAGCCGACAGGGCTCCTATAATTCACCCCTCCACTTT.

The J gene is TRBJ2-1, the V gene TRBV30, with D perhaps matching TRBD2 (5 bases). The CDR3 has 14 residues. The germline gives CDR1 GTSNPN, CDR2 SVGIG (reference sequence). Trimming stripped 4 bases from V and 0 bases from J, with 10 bases between. The CDR3 DNA follows: TGTGCCTGGAATGCGGGCAGCTCCTACAATGAGCAGTTCTTC. This translates into CAWNAGSSYNEQFF.

The rearrangement links TRBV13 to TRBJ2-7, with TRBD2 matching over 8 bases. The CDR3 runs to 16 residues. The V gene end was trimmed by 5 bases and the J gene end by 3 bases; junction bases not matched to a gene: 12. The germline CDR1 and CDR2 sequences are PRHDT and FYEKMQ (reference sequence). The CDR3 DNA reads as TGTGCCAGCAGCGAAACATCGGGAGGGTCGCTCTACGAGCAGTACTTC. Protein sequence: CASSETSGGSLYEQYF.

Concerning this clone: The sample contains more than one DNA sequence encoding this CDR3. The chain employs TRBV11-2 and TRBJ1-3, with D possibly TRBD1 on 6 matching bases. V was cut by 0 bases and J by 2 bases, with 8 bases left in between. The germline V gene encodes CDR1 SGHAT and CDR2 FQNNGV. The CDR3 sequence is 15 residues long. DNA of the CDR3: TGTGCCAGCAGCTTAGACAGGGGAGCTGGAAACACCATATATTTT. This translates into CASSLDRGAGNTIYF.

J is TRBJ1-1 and V is TRBV5-4; 7 bases fit TRBD1. The CDR3 extends over 15 amino acids. In germline, CDR1 is SGHNT, CDR2 YYREEE (reference sequence). Trimming cost V 5 bases and J 4 bases; bases outside gene matches: 11. CDR3 DNA: TGTGCCAGCAGTCGGCCGACAGGGAGCGGCACTGAAGCTTTCTTT. Its protein product is CASSRPTGSGTEAFF. Full variable domain (rest looked up from reference TRBV5-4 and TRBJ1-1): ETGVTQSPTHLIKTRGQQVTLRCSSQSGHNTVSWYQQALGQGPQFIFQYYREEENGRGNFPPRFSGLQFPNYSSELNVNALELDDSALYLCASSRPTGSGTEAFFGQGTRLTVV.

The genes are TRBV19 and TRBJ2-5; 8 bases are a match to TRBD2. V dropped 7 bases and J dropped 1; count of bases not matched to a gene: 11. Germline V gives CDR1 LNHDA, CDR2 SQIVND (reference sequence). This CDR3 spans 16 amino acids. CDR3 sequence reads: CASKPAGGFSQETQYF. The CDR3 DNA reads as TGTGCCAGTAAGCCCGCGGGGGGATTTTCCCAAGAGACCCAGTACTTC.

V is TRBV7-9 and J is TRBJ2-2, with TRBD2 matching over 9 bases. The CDR3 has 13 residues. Trimming cost V 8 bases and J 4 bases; bases outside gene matches: 2. CDR1 and CDR2 (germline): SEHNR, FQNEAQ (reference sequence). CDR3 protein: CASRLAATGELFF. The CDR3 coding sequence is TGTGCCAGCCGACTAGCGGCCACCGGGGAGCTGTTTTTT.

This sequence joins TRBV3-1 (or the pseudogene TRBV3-2) and TRBJ1-6, with unresolved D. The V gene's germline CDR1 is LGHDT and CDR2 YNNKEL (reference sequence). Trimming shortened V by 7 bases and J by 5 bases, and 21 bases separated the two germline ends. The CDR3 is 17 residues long. The chain's CDR3 is CASNLLPGRVNNSPLHF. The DNA for the CDR3 is TGTGCCAGCAACCTCCTGCCCGGGCGGGTCAATAATTCACCCCTCCACTTT.

This clone was picked up a small number of times. The chain is built from TRBV19 and TRBJ2-3, with 7 bases matching TRBD1. Germline CDR1 reads LNHDA; CDR2 reads SQIVND (reference sequence). The length of the CDR3 is 14 residues. The ends lost 10 bases at V and 2 bases at J; junction bases unmatched: 9. The CDR3 region is CAIEGAKNTDTQYF. In DNA, the CDR3 is TGTGCCATCGAGGGGGCGAAGAACACAGATACGCAGTATTTT.

The chain uses TRBV5-4 and TRBJ2-7; TRBD2 agrees at 11 bases. After removal of 2 bases from V and 2 bases from J, the junction contained 6 bases not matched to a gene. The CDR3 loop spans 16 amino acids. CDR1 SGHNT and CDR2 YYREEE come from the germline V gene (reference sequence). CDR3 protein: CASSFKGLADTYEQYF. CDR3 sequence (DNA): TGTGCCAGCAGCTTCAAGGGACTAGCGGACACCTACGAGCAGTACTTC.

This chain joins TRBV5-1 and TRBJ2-3; TRBD1 matches at 9 bases. The CDR3 extends over 17 amino acids. Germline values: CDR1 SGHRS, CDR2 YFSETQ. The V gene end was trimmed by 4 bases and the J gene end by 7 bases; junction bases not matched to a gene: 16. CDR3 in amino acids: CASSQRPGTGMLNTQYF. The CDR3 DNA sequence: TGCGCCAGCAGCCAACGTCCCGGGACAGGGATGCTTAATACGCAGTATTTT.

This sequence joins TRBV6-2 or TRBV6-3 and TRBJ2-7, with a possible D match to TRBD2 (5 bases). CDR1 and CDR2 (germline): MNHEY, SVGEGT. V was cut by 6 bases and J by 2 bases, with 17 bases left in between. The CDR3 totals 15 residues. The CDR3 nucleotides are TGTGCCAGCAGCGACGACGGCCGGCGGGCCTACGAGCAGTACTTC. This translates into CASSDDGRRAYEQYF.